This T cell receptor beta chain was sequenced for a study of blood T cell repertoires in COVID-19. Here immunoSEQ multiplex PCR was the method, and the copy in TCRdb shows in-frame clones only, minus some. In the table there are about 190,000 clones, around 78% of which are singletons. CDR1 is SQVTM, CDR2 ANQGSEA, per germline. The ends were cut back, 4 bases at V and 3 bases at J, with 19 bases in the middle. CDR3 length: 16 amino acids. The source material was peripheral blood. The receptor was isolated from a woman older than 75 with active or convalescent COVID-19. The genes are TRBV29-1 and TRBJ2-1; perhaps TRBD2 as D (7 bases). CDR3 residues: CSVVERGAVGYNEQFF. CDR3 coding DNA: TGCAGCGTTGTAGAACGGGGGGCAGTCGGCTACAATGAGCAGTTCTTC.